A selection of T cell receptor beta chains follows, all from one sample in a study of T cells in localized non-small cell lung cancer. Profiling relied on immunoSEQ multiplex PCR, and the TCRdb table lists in-frame clones only, not all of them. The repertoire includes some 22,000 clones, roughly 90% of them detected once, and approximately 30% sits in the top ten. Sequencing used peripheral blood, obtained before any cancer treatment. The receptors here all came from a male donor at least 60 years old with stage I squamous cell lung carcinoma. Both conserved end residues are part of each CDR3. D genes are given only for firm matches. Size tells how often a clone was seen (once, few, many) or the class of an expanded clone, and some rows leave it out.

d_call	v_call	clone_size	j_call	cdr3_aa	cdr3_nt
TRBD2	TRBV19	NA	TRBJ2-3	CASSIGGAAGATDTQYF	TGTGCCAGTAGTATAGGGGGTGCAGCGGGGGCCACAGATACGCAGTATTTT
NA	TRBV18	NA	TRBJ2-6	CASSSPAGANVLTF	TGTGCCAGCTCAAGCCCGGCTGGGGCCAACGTCCTGACTTTC
TRBD1	TRBV15	NA	TRBJ2-7	CATRGGRSSYEQYF	TGTGCCACACGAGGGGGCCGATCTTCCTACGAGCAGTACTTC
TRBD1	TRBV23-1	NA	TRBJ1-1	CASRKTGSGNTEAFF	TGCGCCAGCAGGAAGACAGGGTCGGGGAACACTGAAGCTTTCTTT
NA	TRBV5-1	NA	TRBJ2-6	CASSSFGGAGANVLTF	TGCGCCAGCAGCTCCTTTGGGGGTGCTGGGGCCAACGTCCTGACTTTC
NA	TRBV30	NA	TRBJ2-5	CAWTEGFGETQYF	TGTGCCTGGACCGAGGGGTTTGGGGAGACCCAGTACTTC
NA	TRBV21-1	NA	TRBJ2-3	CASSKESRPKTDTQYF	TGTGCCAGCAGCAAAGAAAGTCGCCCGAAGACAGATACGCAGTATTTT
NA	TRBV12-5	NA	TRBJ2-1	CASGLVNGDEQFF	TGTGCTAGTGGTTTAGTAAACGGGGATGAGCAGTTCTTC
NA	TRBV2	once	TRBJ2-1	CASRGVREQFF	TGTGCCAGCAGGGGGGTTCGGGAGCAGTTCTTC
TRBD1	TRBV19	NA	TRBJ2-3	CASSGFRDSEGGDTQYF	TGTGCCAGTAGTGGGTTTAGGGACAGCGAAGGAGGAGATACGCAGTATTTT
NA	TRBV2	once	TRBJ2-2	CASSTTGNSGGELFF	TGTGCCAGCAGTACTACAGGGAATTCTGGCGGGGAGCTGTTTTTT
NA	TRBV5-1	NA	TRBJ2-2	CASSPGTGELFF	TGCGCCAGCAGCCCGGGCACCGGGGAGCTGTTTTTT
TRBD1	TRBV7-9	NA	TRBJ1-2	CASSLTGLGYTF	TGTGCCAGCAGCTTGACAGGGCTAGGCTACACCTTC
NA	TRBV13	NA	TRBJ2-5	CASSSVNDGEVETQYF	TGTGCCAGCAGCTCCGTTAACGACGGCGAGGTGGAGACCCAGTACTTC
TRBD1	TRBV18	NA	TRBJ1-3	CASSRPTGEHRNTIYF	TGTGCCAGCTCACGACCGACAGGGGAACATAGAAACACCATATATTTT
TRBD2	TRBV5-1	NA	TRBJ2-1	CASSWREGLNEQFF	TGCGCCAGCAGCTGGAGGGAGGGCCTTAATGAGCAGTTCTTC
NA	TRBV5-4	NA	TRBJ2-3	CASSLVLAPNTQYF	TGTGCCAGCAGCTTGGTTCTAGCGCCGAATACGCAGTATTTT
NA	TRBV25-1	NA	TRBJ1-2	CASSESTDYYGYTF	TGTGCCAGCAGTGAGTCGACAGACTACTATGGCTACACCTTC